The present T cell receptor (beta chain) was sequenced within a study of beta chain features in type 1 diabetes. Overall study results and limits: A PCR bias possibly favoring shorter templates would apply equally to patients and controls. People with Type 1 diabetes carried modestly yet significantly shorter TCRB CDR3s in all four CD4+ subsets. At VDJ recombination sites, type 1 diabetes patients had fewer insertions and more deleted nucleotides. Since sequencing was performed on cDNA, cells with high TCR expression could be over-represented.

Expressed TCRB transcripts were sequenced after all isolated RNA was converted to cDNA. Here immunoSEQ multiplex PCR was the method, and the copy in TCRdb shows in-frame clones only, minus some. This sample has 400,000 or so clones, with over 10% found just once. One heparinised draw of blood, averaging roughly 110 mL, came from each donor. Only a few counts were recorded for this clone. Its antigen is currently unknown. This CDR3 contains 16 residues. V was clipped by 0 bases and J by 1 base; unmatched bases: 4. The sequenced sample was naive CD4+ T cells from blood. This chain links TRBV23-1 with TRBJ2-3, with 7 bases lining up with TRBD1. TRBV23-1 belongs to the ORF category, with a function that is uncertain. This TCR was sampled from a woman aged 18-29 years with type 1 diabetes. CDR3 sequence: CASSQSTGTGTDTQYF. The CDR3, as DNA: TGCGCCAGCAGTCAATCGACAGGGACAGGCACAGATACGCAGTATTTT.